The source of this T cell receptor beta chain is a study of early stage breast cancer tumors. Study observations and caveats: Tumors had roughly 2.4-fold higher T cell density and higher clonality than adjacent normal breast tissue.

Comments on this clone: Its target is not known.

The assay was immunoSEQ multiplex PCR, and TCRdb's table has in-frame clones only and misses some. Of approximately 33,000 clones listed, roughly four fifths are singletons. The CDR3 has 19 residues. Losses at the gene ends were 3 bases for V and 8 bases for J; bases not matched to a gene: 22. CDR1 and CDR2 from the germline V gene are KGHSH and LQKENI. This sequence joins TRBV18 and TRBJ2-1; TRBD2 aligns across 7 bases. This clonotype was obtained from a person aged 35 to 50 with breast cancer. What was sequenced was blood. The DNA for the CDR3 is TGTGCCAGCTCACCCCTCCAGGGTCCAGCAGCGGGGATAGCACATGAGCAGTTCTTC. Amino acid sequence: CASSPLQGPAAGIAHEQFF.